Following are 25 T cell receptor beta chains from one sample sequenced in a study of T-cell memory formation after mild COVID-19. TCRdb passed the 5' RACE reads through MiXCR, listing each CDR3 protein once. The sample includes 75,000 to 90,000 distinct CDR3 sequences, approximately 15% of them seen just once. Sequenced material: PBMCs or a T cell subset sorted from them (not recorded which). The receptor set was obtained from an adult woman who had mild COVID-19 (a few samples of this study predate the infection). Cell type and time point are not known.

The rearrangement links TRBV12-3 or TRBV12-4 to TRBJ2-2; the D gene is possibly TRBD2 (6 bases). There are 14 residues in the CDR3. Trimming took 5 bases from V and 6 from J, leaving 13 bases between them. The CDR3 spells CASSPSGVAGELFF. CDR3 bases: TGTGCCAGCAGTCCATCGGGGGTGGCCGGGGAGCTGTTTTTT.

This clonotype showed up just a few times. J is TRBJ2-3 and V is TRBV6-5; D gene ambiguous. This CDR3 has 15 residues. Germline V lookup: CDR1 MNHEY, CDR2 SVGAGI. The germline V and J ends were trimmed by 0 bases and 4 bases, with 11 bases remaining between them. This CDR3 is CASSYSSPRPDTQYF. The CDR3 nucleotides are TGTGCCAGCAGTTACTCGAGCCCTAGGCCAGATACGCAGTATTTT.

This rearrangement joins TRBV7-9 to TRBJ2-3; 10 bases are shared with TRBD2. Per germline, CDR1 SEHNR and CDR2 FQNEAQ (reference sequence). With 4 bases clipped from V and 5 bases from J, the junction kept 18 bases outside the gene matches. This CDR3 has 19 residues. As DNA, the CDR3 is TGTGCCAGCAGCTCCCTCCGGCTAGCGGGGGACCCGATCCAAGATACGCAGTATTTT. This encodes CASSSLRLAGDPIQDTQYF.

The sample holds a few counts of this clonotype. The chain has TRBV28 and TRBJ2-7; D is unresolved. CDR1 and CDR2 (germline): MDHEN, SYDVKM. The CDR3 is 16 residues long. Trimming removed 10 bases from V and 3 bases from J, with 25 bases in between. The CDR3 bases are TGTGCCATCTCGGTAATTAGGGTTCCTTATTACTACGAGCAGTACTTC. It specifies CAISVIRVPYYYEQYF.

A few counts support this clonotype. The rearrangement joins TRBV20-1 to TRBJ2-7; D might be TRBD1 (5 bases). Germline V gene data show CDR1 as DFQATT and CDR2 as SNEGSKA (reference sequence). The CDR3 totals 14 residues. V lost 5 bases to trimming and J lost 4 bases, with 18 bases between them. The CDR3 loop is CSAAWTLTSYEQYF. The DNA of the CDR3 is TGCAGTGCTGCTTGGACACTAACGAGTTACGAGCAGTACTTC.

This clonotype was seen a handful of times. The chain employs TRBV25-1 and TRBJ2-7; D is possibly TRBD1 (6 bases). V lost 4 bases to trimming and J lost 4 bases, with 11 bases between them. This CDR3 has 13 residues. The germline V gene encodes CDR1 MGHDK and CDR2 SYGVNS. The CDR3 region is CASSGGHTYEQYF. CDR3 in DNA: TGTGCCAGCAGTGGGGGACACACGTACGAGCAGTACTTC.

The chain has TRBV29-1 and TRBJ1-1; D is unclear. V lost 7 bases, J lost 8 bases, and 14 bases lay in between. The CDR3 consists of 11 residues. Germline loops: CDR1 SQVTM, CDR2 ANQGSEA. The CDR3 bases are TGCAGCGGGATCGAGGGCCCAGAAGCTTTCTTT. This sequence encodes CSGIEGPEAFF. Complete variable domain (other parts from reference TRBV29-1 and TRBJ1-1): SAVISQKPSRDICQRGTSLTIQCQVDSQVTMMFWYRQQPGQSLTLIATANQGSEATYESGFVIDKFPISRPNLTFSTLTVSNMSPEDSSIYLCSGIEGPEAFFGQGTRLTVV.

The rearrangement uses TRBV24-1 and TRBJ2-6; D is undetermined. V was trimmed by 4 bases and J by 2 bases, leaving 2 bases between them. The CDR3 runs 13 residues. Germline CDR1 is KGHDR and CDR2 is SFDVKD. In nucleotides, the CDR3 is TGTGCCACCAGTGACGCTGGGGCCAACGTCCTGACTTTC. This codes for CATSDAGANVLTF.

There are a few counts of this clonotype. The chain joins TRBV7-9 to TRBJ2-7; D gene unclear. Germline CDR1 SEHNR, CDR2 FQNEAQ (reference sequence). Trimming removed 4 bases from V and 0 bases from J, with 13 bases in between. There are 15 residues in the CDR3. The CDR3 loop is CASSSHSGLSYEQYF. CDR3 coding DNA: TGTGCCAGCAGCTCCCATTCAGGCCTCTCCTACGAGCAGTACTTC.

This clonotype was counted between two and nine times. The J gene is TRBJ1-2, the V gene TRBV7-8, with TRBD1 identical over 8 bases. V was pared by 1 base and J by 5 bases, with 9 bases of the junction left unmatched. CDR3 length: 16 amino acids. In germline, CDR1 is SGHVS, CDR2 FQNEAQ. CDR3 in amino acids: CASSLESGGVRYGYTF. CDR3 DNA sequence: TGTGCCAGCAGCTTAGAGTCAGGGGGCGTTCGATATGGCTACACCTTC.

This clonotype has ten or more counts. This chain uses TRBV29-1 with TRBJ2-1; D remains unclear. Germline-derived CDR1 and CDR2 are SQVTM and ANQGSEA. V gave up 1 base and J gave up 4 bases, with 11 bases separating them. CDR3 length equals 14 residues. CDR3 nucleotides: TGCAGCGTTGAAGGCGGAATCGCTTACAATGAGCAGTTCTTC. It is translated as CSVEGGIAYNEQFF.

This clonotype occurred once. The CDR3 region has the DNA TGCGCCAGCAGCTTGGGAGCTTTCTCCTACAATGAGCAGTTCTTC. Translating gives CASSLGAFSYNEQFF. The chain combines TRBV5-1 with TRBJ2-1; D is uncertain. The CDR3 covers 15 residues. V dropped 0 bases and J dropped 0 bases, with 7 bases sitting between them. From germline, CDR1 is SGHRS and CDR2 YFSETQ.

The genes are TRBV29-1 and TRBJ2-7; unclear D gene. The CDR3 totals 12 residues. The V gene lost 0 bases and the J gene lost 5 bases, with 8 bases spanning the gap. Germline-derived CDR1 and CDR2 are SQVTM and ANQGSEA. CDR3 protein: CSVEEGWNEQYF. CDR3 DNA: TGCAGCGTTGAAGAAGGTTGGAACGAGCAGTACTTC.

This clonotype was seen ten or more times. An end of the junction does not agree with germline; a read error may underlie this. V and J are TRBV7-6 and TRBJ2-1, with D possibly being TRBD1 (6 bases). Germline V CDR1 and CDR2: SGHVS, FNYEAQ. This CDR3 has 15 residues. The CDR3 reads CASSLGASSYNEQFF. The CDR3 DNA reads as TGCGCCAGCAGCTTGGGGGCTAGCTCCTACAATGAGCAGTTCTTC.

V gene TRBV9 combines with J gene TRBJ1-5; D possibly corresponds to TRBD1 (6 bases). Germline V gene lookup returns CDR1 SGDLS and CDR2 YYNGEE. The CDR3 has 15 amino acids. Trimming took 3 bases from V and 5 from J, leaving 15 bases between them. The CDR3 loop is CASSEGGAVYQPQHF. CDR3 bases: TGTGCCAGCAGCGAGGGGGGGGCGGTCTATCAGCCCCAGCATTTT.

The table lists this clonotype with a few counts. This chain links TRBV4-2 with TRBJ1-2; the match to TRBD1 covers 7 bases. The CDR3 length is 15 residues. Germline V lookup: CDR1 LGHNA, CDR2 YNFKEQ. With V trimmed by 4 bases and J by 0 bases, 5 bases remained unmatched. The CDR3 loop reads CASSPPGQSNYGYTF. The CDR3 nucleotides are TGTGCCAGCAGCCCCCCGGGACAGTCTAACTATGGCTACACCTTC.

The table lists this clonotype with a few counts. This chain links TRBV29-1 with TRBJ1-1, with unresolved D. The germline CDR1 and CDR2 sequences are SQVTM and ANQGSEA. V lost 6 bases and J lost 8, with 16 bases in between. This CDR3 contains 12 residues. The CDR3 sequence: CSVNPPGEEAFF. CDR3 nucleotides: TGCAGCGTCAACCCACCTGGGGAGGAAGCTTTCTTT. The whole variable domain, filled in from reference TRBV29-1 and TRBJ1-1, reads SAVISQKPSRDICQRGTSLTIQCQVDSQVTMMFWYRQQPGQSLTLIATANQGSEATYESGFVIDKFPISRPNLTFSTLTVSNMSPEDSSIYLCSVNPPGEEAFFGQGTRLTVV.

This chain connects TRBV27 to TRBJ2-7; the match to TRBD2 covers 9 bases. The CDR3 is 15 amino acids. V shed 2 bases and J 3 bases; nucleotides not matched to a gene: 5. Germline CDR1 and CDR2: MNHEY and SMNVEV (reference sequence). The CDR3 DNA follows: TGTGCCAGCAGTTTAAGGGGACTAGCTGGCTACGAGCAGTACTTC. This gives the protein CASSLRGLAGYEQYF.

This clonotype was picked up many times. The chain links TRBV7-9 to TRBJ2-1; no reliable D call. The CDR3 runs 12 residues. V was pared by 10 bases and J by 1 base, with 8 bases between. Per the germline V gene, CDR1 is SEHNR and CDR2 is FQNEAQ (reference sequence). CDR3 nucleotides: TGTGCCATACTCGTATCCTACAATGAGCAGTTCTTC. This sequence encodes CAILVSYNEQFF. The full variable domain, with the rest looked up from reference TRBV7-9 and TRBJ2-1, is DTGVSQNPRHKITKRGQNVTFRCDPISEHNRLYWYRQTLGQGPEFLTYFQNEAQLEKSRLLSDRFSAERPKGSFSTLEIQRTEQGDSAMYLCAILVSYNEQFFGPGTRLTVL.

Many counts were recorded for this clonotype. The chain couples TRBV4-2 to TRBJ2-7; a possible D gene is TRBD1 (5 bases). The germline V gene encodes CDR1 LGHNA and CDR2 YNFKEQ. This CDR3 contains 16 residues. Deletions cut 1 base from V and 5 bases from J, with 18 bases between. As DNA, the CDR3 is TGTGCCAGCAGCCAAGGGTCTCGTCAGGGTCCGAACGAGCAGTACTTC. It yields the protein CASSQGSRQGPNEQYF.

This clonotype occurred a few times. This rearrangement joins TRBV15 to TRBJ1-5; 8 bases map to TRBD1. CDR1 and CDR2 from the germline V gene are LNHNV and YYDKDF (reference sequence). Germline trimming cut 6 bases from V and 6 bases from J; bases unmatched to any gene: 7. This CDR3 spans 14 amino acids. The chain's CDR3 is CATSGPGGGQPQHF. In DNA form, the CDR3 reads TGTGCCACCAGTGGGCCAGGGGGCGGTCAGCCCCAGCATTTT.

This clonotype has only a few counts. V gene TRBV30 combines with J gene TRBJ2-7, with D possibly called TRBD1 or TRBD2 (6 bases each). Germline V gene data show CDR1 as GTSNPN and CDR2 as SVGIG (reference sequence). The CDR3 is made up of 15 amino acids. The V end lost 5 bases, the J end lost 0 bases, and 17 bases lay between the germline ends. Written as DNA, the CDR3 is TGTGCCTGGGACGGACGGGGGCGACTCTCCTACGAGCAGTACTTC. Translated, it gives CAWDGRGRLSYEQYF.

The chain employs TRBV27 and TRBJ2-3; tentative D call: TRBD1 (5 bases). The V end lost 2 bases, the J end lost 9 bases, and 18 bases lay between the germline ends. This CDR3 spans 15 amino acids. Germline CDR1 MNHEY, CDR2 SMNVEV (reference sequence). CDR3 loop: CASSLRGTWGETQYF. The CDR3 coding sequence is TGTGCCAGCAGTTTAAGGGGAACGTGGGGTGAGACGCAGTATTTT.

The sample holds many counts of this clonotype. The gene calls are TRBV20-1 and TRBJ2-1; TRBD2 matches 16 bases. Looked up from germline, CDR1 is DFQATT and CDR2 is SNEGSKA (reference sequence). The CDR3 extends over 18 amino acids. With 7 bases clipped from V and 2 bases from J, the junction kept 11 bases outside the gene matches. CDR3 in DNA: TGCAGTGTAGTTCCGGGACTAGCGGGAGGGCAGGCCTACAATGAGCAGTTCTTC. Protein sequence: CSVVPGLAGGQAYNEQFF.

This clonotype came up a few times. The chain combines TRBV7-8 with TRBJ2-7; 7 nucleotides match TRBD1. V dropped 5 bases and J dropped 2; count of bases not matched to a gene: 9. The CDR3 spans 15 residues. Looked up from germline, CDR1 is SGHVS and CDR2 is FQNEAQ. The DNA for the CDR3 is TGTGCCAGCAGCCCAGAATACAGGGGTCCCTACGAGCAGTACTTC. This gives the protein CASSPEYRGPYEQYF.